A single T cell receptor beta chain is shown here with its context. Seattle's cohort entered during active infection and was followed longitudinally. Per the original data handling: Cell counts per sample came from amplifying reference gene primers. Clones were read by immunoSEQ multiplex PCR, and TCRdb kept only the in-frame ones, dropping some. From that table come the V and J calls and clone size; the DNA was used to work out D and trimming. The data contain 250,000 to 350,000 clones, approximately 90% of them seen just once; the ten biggest clones take up 6.3%. This sample was included in a study of blood T cell repertoires in COVID-19. Study in general: PBMCs, B-cell-depleted T cells, or T cells were the source of the cDNA or gDNA that made up the material.

Trimming took 6 bases from V and 6 from J; bases not matched to a gene: 7. This CDR3 has 15 amino acids. CDR1 and CDR2 from the germline V gene are LNHDA and SQIVND (reference sequence). This receptor was identified in a woman aged 45-65 years with COVID-19, enrolled during active disease. This chain uses TRBV19 with TRBJ2-1; 11 positions agree with TRBD2. Sequencing was performed on peripheral blood. The CDR3 sequence is CASRGKTSGSNEQFF. CDR3 nucleotides: TGTGCCAGTAGAGGGAAAACTAGCGGGAGCAATGAGCAGTTCTTC. Full variable domain (rest looked up from reference TRBV19 and TRBJ2-1): DGGITQSPKYLFRKEGQNVTLSCEQNLNHDAMYWYRQDPGQGLRLIYYSQIVNDFQKGDIAEGYSVSREKKESFPLTVTSAQKNPTAFYLCASRGKTSGSNEQFFGPGTRLTVL.